The present entry profiles one TCR beta chain with its context. Antigen: not known. Germline lookup yields CDR1 GTSNPN and CDR2 SVGIG (reference sequence). Deletions cut 1 base from V and 10 bases from J, with 11 bases between. CDR3 length equals 12 residues. This sample is part of a study of OX40 agonist ivuxolimab in advanced cancers. Study at large: Ivuxolimab, which is an agonistic anti-OX40 (CD134) antibody, was administered to the patients. Patients in the trial were receiving intravenous ivuxolimab every 2 weeks, at doses of 0.01 to 10 mg/kg. Study-wide points: Blood T cells, both CD4+ and CD8+, expanded clonally by week 6 at 0.1 to 3.0 mg/kg. Certain nonresponding patients likewise had low normalized T-cell clonal expansion.

Here immunoSEQ multiplex PCR was the method, and the copy in TCRdb shows in-frame clones only, minus some. Here the sample spans 100,000 to 110,000 clones, over 75% being singletons. This receptor was obtained from an adult with an advanced solid tumor such as melanoma, head and neck, liver or kidney cancer. V is TRBV30 and J is TRBJ2-1, with D perhaps matching TRBD1 or TRBD2 (5 bases each). The specimen was CD4+ or CD8+ T cells sorted from blood, collected in a trial of the OX40 agonist ivuxolimab. This CDR3 is CAWSARDAEQFF. CDR3 nucleotide sequence: TGTGCCTGGAGTGCCCGGGACGCCGAGCAGTTCTTC.